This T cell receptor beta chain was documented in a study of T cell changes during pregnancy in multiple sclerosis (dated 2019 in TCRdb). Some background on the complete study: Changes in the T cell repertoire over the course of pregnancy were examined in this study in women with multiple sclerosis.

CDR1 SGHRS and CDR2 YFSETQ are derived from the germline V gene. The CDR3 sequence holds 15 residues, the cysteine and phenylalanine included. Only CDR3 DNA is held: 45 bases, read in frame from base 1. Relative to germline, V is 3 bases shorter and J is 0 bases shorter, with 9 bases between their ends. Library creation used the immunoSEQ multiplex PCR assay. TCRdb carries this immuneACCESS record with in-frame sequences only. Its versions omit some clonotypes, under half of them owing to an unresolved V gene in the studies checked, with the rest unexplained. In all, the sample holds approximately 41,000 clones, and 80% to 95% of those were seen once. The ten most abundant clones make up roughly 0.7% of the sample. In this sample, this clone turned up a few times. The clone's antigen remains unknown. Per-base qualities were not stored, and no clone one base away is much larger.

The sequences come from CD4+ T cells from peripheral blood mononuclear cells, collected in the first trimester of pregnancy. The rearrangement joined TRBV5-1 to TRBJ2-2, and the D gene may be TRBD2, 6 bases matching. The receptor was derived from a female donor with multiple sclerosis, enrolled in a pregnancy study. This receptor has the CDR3 CASSSGLTNTGELFF. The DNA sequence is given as TGCGCCAGCAGCTCGGGACTCACGAACACCGGGGAGCTGTTTTTT.